Listed below are T cell receptor beta chains from one sample, sequenced in a study of T-cell memory formation after mild COVID-19. One entry per CDR3 protein, called by TCRdb with MiXCR from the 5' RACE reads. The table lists approximately 100,000 distinct CDR3 sequences, around a quarter of them singletons. Sequencing was performed on PBMCs or a T cell subset sorted from them (not recorded which). The receptor source for this set is a man younger than 30 who had mild COVID-19 (a few samples of this study predate the infection). Cell type and time point are not known. The CDR3 runs from the conserved cysteine through the conserved F or W. D genes are given only for firm matches. Part of the rows lack a size; the others show once, few, many or a class for expanded clones.

d_call	clone_size	v_call	j_call	cdr3_aa	cdr3_nt
.	few	TRBV6-2/TRBV6-3	TRBJ2-1	CASSYLLGNEQFF	TGTGCCAGCAGTTACCTGCTGGGGAATGAGCAGTTCTTC
TRBD1	few	TRBV20-1	TRBJ1-2	CSARDRGNYGYTF	TGCAGTGCTCGCGACAGGGGGAACTATGGCTACACCTTC
TRBD1	few	TRBV7-9	TRBJ1-2	CASSLTGTVIGGYTF	TGTGCCAGCAGCTTAACCGGGACAGTCATCGGGGGCTACACCTTC
TRBD1	few	TRBV12-3/TRBV12-4	TRBJ2-1	CASSFGPGQGYNEQFF	TGTGCCAGCAGTTTTGGGCCGGGACAGGGTTACAATGAGCAGTTCTTC
TRBD1	.	TRBV29-1	TRBJ1-1	CSVEDQDRGGTEAFF	TGCAGCGTTGAAGACCAGGACAGGGGGGGCACTGAAGCTTTCTTT
TRBD2	.	TRBV9	TRBJ2-3	CASSGTSGGTFDTQYF	TGTGCCAGTTCCGGGACTAGCGGGGGTACCTTTGATACGCAGTATTTT
TRBD1	.	TRBV9	TRBJ2-3	CASSAPVDRVTDTQYF	TGTGCCAGCAGTGCCCCAGTAGACAGGGTTACAGATACGCAGTATTTT
TRBD2	.	TRBV7-3	TRBJ2-3	CASSPEGLAPDTQYF	TGTGCCAGCAGCCCCGAGGGACTAGCTCCGGATACGCAGTATTTT
.	.	TRBV12-3/TRBV12-4	TRBJ2-1	CASSLASAPYNEQFF	TGTGCCAGCAGTTTAGCAAGTGCGCCTTACAATGAGCAGTTCTTC
TRBD2	.	TRBV2	TRBJ2-2	CASSYTSGENTGELFF	TGTGCCAGCAGTTACACTAGCGGGGAAAACACCGGGGAGCTGTTTTTT
TRBD1	few	TRBV20-1	TRBJ1-5	CSARGGQGYQPQHF	TGCAGTGCTAGAGGGGGACAGGGGTATCAGCCCCAGCATTTT
TRBD1	few	TRBV5-1	TRBJ2-1	CASSLTGQAYNEQFF	TGCGCCAGCAGCTTGACGGGACAGGCCTACAATGAGCAGTTCTTC
.	few	TRBV7-9	TRBJ2-1	CASSLSFGAPNEQFF	TGTGCCAGCAGCTTATCCTTCGGCGCCCCCAATGAGCAGTTCTTC
TRBD1	few	TRBV7-4	TRBJ2-2	CASNLGQGALELFF	TGTGCCAGCAACTTAGGACAGGGGGCGTTGGAGCTGTTTTTT
.	.	TRBV6-5	TRBJ1-5	CASRPEGNQPQHF	TGTGCCAGCAGACCTGAAGGCAATCAGCCCCAGCATTTT
TRBD1	few	TRBV5-1	TRBJ1-1	CASSLDTKGQVTEAFF	TGCGCCAGCAGCTTAGATACAAAAGGACAGGTCACTGAAGCTTTCTTT
TRBD2	.	TRBV7-9	TRBJ2-1	CASSLSGREPVNPEQFF	TGTGCCAGCAGCTTGTCCGGGAGGGAGCCGGTCAATCCCGAGCAGTTCTTC
.	.	TRBV29-1	TRBJ2-3	CSAPTPNRADTQYF	TGCAGCGCCCCCACACCGAACAGGGCAGATACGCAGTATTTT
TRBD2	.	TRBV4-3	TRBJ2-3	CASSQERGTRGEDTQYF	TGCGCCAGCAGCCAAGAAAGGGGGACTAGAGGCGAAGATACGCAGTATTTT
.	few	TRBV7-6	TRBJ2-7	CASSLKSGPPYEQYF	TGTGCCAGCAGCTTAAAAAGCGGGCCTCCCTACGAGCAGTACTTC
.	few	TRBV5-1	TRBJ2-1	CASSLGGAAYNEQFF	TGCGCCAGCAGCTTGGGGGGGGCGGCCTACAATGAGCAGTTCTTC
TRBD1	.	TRBV27	TRBJ2-7	CASSTTPGQGADSF	TGTGCCAGCAGTACCACGCCGGGACAGGGGGCAGATTCATTC
.	.	TRBV29-1	TRBJ2-7	CSVGTPNSYEQYF	TGCAGCGTTGGAACGCCGAACTCCTACGAGCAGTACTTC
.	.	TRBV7-9	TRBJ2-3	CASITSLGLLTDTQYF	TGTGCCAGCATCACCAGCTTGGGACTTCTCACAGATACGCAGTATTTT
.	few	TRBV12-3/TRBV12-4	TRBJ2-3	CASSWVTDTQYF	TGTGCCAGCAGTTGGGTCACAGATACGCAGTATTTT
TRBD1	few	TRBV27	TRBJ2-1	CASSSTGFTFF	TGTGCCAGCAGTTCGACAGGGTTTACGTTCTTC
.	.	TRBV6-2/TRBV6-3	TRBJ1-1	CASTNDAGKDTEAFF	TGTGCCAGCACCAACGATGCAGGGAAGGACACTGAAGCTTTCTTT
.	few	TRBV4-3	TRBJ2-7	CASSRNPGSSYEQYF	TGCGCCAGCAGCCGTAATCCAGGGAGCTCCTACGAGCAGTACTTC
.	.	TRBV15	TRBJ2-2	CATSREAGDAGELFF	TGTGCCACCAGCAGAGAGGCAGGGGACGCCGGGGAGCTGTTTTTT
.	few	TRBV20-1	TRBJ2-5	CSATTGTSEETQYF	TGCAGTGCTACAACCGGGACATCCGAAGAGACCCAGTACTTC
TRBD2	.	TRBV29-1	TRBJ2-1	CSVEDPRARGLATNEQFF	TGCAGCGTTGAAGATCCTAGGGCCCGGGGACTAGCGACCAATGAGCAGTTCTTC
.	few	TRBV6-5	TRBJ1-6	CASSYAQVGSLHF	TGTGCCAGCAGTTACGCCCAGGTCGGGTCCCTCCACTTT
.	.	TRBV7-9	TRBJ1-1	CASSGRGEGLSNTEAFF	TGTGCCAGCAGCGGCCGGGGGGAAGGGCTTTCGAACACTGAAGCTTTCTTT
.	few	TRBV3-1	TRBJ2-7	CASSQGGSGLSSYEQYF	TGTGCCAGCAGCCAAGGGGGGAGCGGGTTAAGCTCCTACGAGCAGTACTTC
.	.	TRBV29-1	TRBJ2-5	CSVVPWRVETQYF	TGCAGCGTCGTCCCGTGGAGGGTAGAGACCCAGTACTTC